A selection of T cell receptor beta chains follows, all from one sample in a study of cytomegalovirus exposure and HLA in healthy donors. Only in-frame clones appear in the TCRdb table, and some are missing; sequencing was by immunoSEQ multiplex PCR. This sample has around 38,000 clones, with roughly 64% found just once. Sequenced sample: PBMCs. The receptors stem from a man aged 50-60 years in good health and CMV-seropositive. The CDR3 runs from the conserved cysteine through the conserved F or W. The D gene is left open where the match is weak. Not all rows give a size; the values are once, few, many and, for expanded clones, a class.

v_gene,d_gene,abundance,j_gene,CDR3nt,CDR3aa
TRBV18,.,.,TRBJ1-2,TGTGCCAGCTCACCGGACAGCGGCTATGGCTACACCTTC,CASSPDSGYGYTF
TRBV6-1,TRBD1,.,TRBJ1-5,TGTGCCAGCAGTGAGGGGGCCGGGACAGGGAGGAATCAGCCCCAGCATTTT,CASSEGAGTGRNQPQHF
TRBV4-3,TRBD1,.,TRBJ1-2,TGCGCCAGCAGCCAAGACGGTTGGACAGGGGGCCTCTATGGCTACACCTTC,CASSQDGWTGGLYGYTF
TRBV4-1,.,few,TRBJ2-1,TGCGCCAGCAGCCAAGATAAAGGGGATGAGCAGTTCTTC,CASSQDKGDEQFF
TRBV9,.,.,TRBJ1-5,TGTGCCAGCAGCGCGACAGGTACCAATCAGCCCCAGCATTTT,CASSATGTNQPQHF
TRBV18,.,.,TRBJ1-6,TGTGCCAGCTCACCAAGCGGGAATTCACCCCTCCACTTT,CASSPSGNSPLHF
TRBV6-5,.,few,TRBJ1-1,TGTGCCAGCATACGGGTTGGAGCCCCGAACACTGAAGCTTTCTTT,CASIRVGAPNTEAFF
TRBV7-2,.,.,TRBJ1-5,TGTGCCAGCAGCTTATTGAGGGATCAGCCCCAGCATTTT,CASSLLRDQPQHF
TRBV5-8,TRBD1,.,TRBJ1-1,TGTGCCAGCAGCCGTGGTCAGAAGGGGGCGAACACTGAAGCTTTCTTT,CASSRGQKGANTEAFF
TRBV25-1,TRBD1,.,TRBJ1-5,TGTGCCAGCAGTGAGCCGGGACAGCCTTATAGCAATCAGCCCCAGCATTTT,CASSEPGQPYSNQPQHF
TRBV19,.,once,TRBJ1-2,TGTGCCAGTAGTATAGCGGCGGGGGGCTACACCTTC,CASSIAAGGYTF
TRBV18,.,.,TRBJ2-3,TGTGCCAGCTCACCTCAGAGGGATGAGAATACGCAGTATTTT,CASSPQRDENTQYF
TRBV7-2,.,.,TRBJ1-2,TGTGCCAGCAGCCCGTCAGAATCAGGCTATGGCTACACCTTC,CASSPSESGYGYTF
TRBV27,.,.,TRBJ2-3,TGTGCCAGCAGTCTCGCCCCGACAAGTCCAGATACGCAGTATTTT,CASSLAPTSPDTQYF
TRBV7-8,TRBD1,.,TRBJ1-2,TGTGCCAGCAGCCCCACAGGGGATGGCTACACCTTC,CASSPTGDGYTF
TRBV10-1,.,.,TRBJ2-1,TGCGCCAGCAGCGGCCCGGGACTTGCCGTTTTACACTCCTACAATGAGCAGTTCTTC,CASSGPGLAVLHSYNEQFF
TRBV11-1,TRBD1,.,TRBJ2-1,TGTGCCAGCAGCCCCGGACAGGGCAACTACAATGAGCAGTTCTTC,CASSPGQGNYNEQFF
TRBV5-4,TRBD1,.,TRBJ1-3,TGTGCCAGCAGTGGGGCAGGGGGTGCCTACTCTGGAAACACCATATATTTT,CASSGAGGAYSGNTIYF